The present T cell receptor (beta chain) was sequenced within a study of blood T cell repertoires in COVID-19. Looking at the study overall: T cells, B-cell-depleted T cells, or PBMCs supplied cDNA or gDNA.

Germline V gene data show CDR1 as GTSNPN and CDR2 as SVGIG (reference sequence). V dropped 0 bases and J dropped 5; count of bases not matched to a gene: 15. The CDR3 loop spans 17 amino acids. The cohort comprised adults aged roughly 18 to 95 years residing in approximately 25 US areas. Using immunoSEQ multiplex PCR, the repertoire was profiled, and TCRdb retains in-frame clones only, with some absent. This table holds some 150,000 clones, around 79% found once. The receptor comes from a woman in her forties or fifties who had recovered from COVID-19. The chain is built from TRBV30 and TRBJ2-7; TRBD2 agrees at 8 bases. What was sequenced was PBMCs or T cells enriched from blood (not recorded which). CDR3 in amino acids: CAWSVRYSREESDEQYF. The CDR3, as DNA: TGTGCCTGGAGTGTACGGTATTCGCGGGAGGAATCTGACGAGCAGTACTTC.